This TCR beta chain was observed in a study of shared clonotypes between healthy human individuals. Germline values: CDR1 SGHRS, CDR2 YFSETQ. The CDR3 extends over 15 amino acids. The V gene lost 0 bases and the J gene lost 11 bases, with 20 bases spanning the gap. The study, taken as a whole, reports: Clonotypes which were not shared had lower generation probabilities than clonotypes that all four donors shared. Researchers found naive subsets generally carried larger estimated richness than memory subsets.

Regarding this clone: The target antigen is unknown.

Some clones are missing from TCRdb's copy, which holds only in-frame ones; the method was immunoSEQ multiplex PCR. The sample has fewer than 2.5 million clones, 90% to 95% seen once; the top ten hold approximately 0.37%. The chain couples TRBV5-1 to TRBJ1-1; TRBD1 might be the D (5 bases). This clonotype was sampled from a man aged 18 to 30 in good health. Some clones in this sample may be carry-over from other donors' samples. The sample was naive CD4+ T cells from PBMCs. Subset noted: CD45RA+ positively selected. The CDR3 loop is CASSLVPGSGSGAFF. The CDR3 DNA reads TGCGCCAGCAGCTTGGTGCCAGGGTCTGGCTCCGGGGCTTTCTTT.